This TCR beta chain was obtained from a study of early T cells in non-severe SARS-CoV-2 infection. The wider study: RNA in bulk from unsorted whole blood was sequenced, and chains were unpaired. Study-level points and caveats: Clonotype matching in VDJdb favored anti-spike CD8 responses and did not capture private and CD4 specificities.

Individual cDNA molecules were tagged with unique molecular identifiers, the study reported. TCRdb reprocessed the 5' RACE reads with MiXCR, giving one entry per CDR3 protein. The data contain fewer than 75,000 distinct CDR3 sequences, roughly 18% of them singletons. As concerns this clonotype: Its antigen is undetermined.

The origin of this receptor is an adult who was a healthcare worker with PCR-confirmed SARS-CoV-2 infection or an uninfected control (not recorded which). This specimen was whole blood, taken at baseline.

The CDR3 DNA reads TGTGCCAGCAGCCAAGTGAAAGATACGCAGTATTTT. It codes for CASSQVKDTQYF. The rearrangement links TRBV3-1 to TRBJ2-3; no clear D gene. V lost 1 base to trimming and J lost 5 bases, with 4 bases between them. Germline lookup yields CDR1 LGHDT and CDR2 YNNKEL (reference sequence). The CDR3 covers 12 residues.